Below, 30 T cell receptor beta chains from the same sample are listed, as sequenced in a study of CXCR3-negative and CXCR3-positive naive CD8 T cells. General study findings and limits: Compared with CXCR3-negative naive cells, CXCR3-positive naive cells showed more hydrophobic TRB CDR3s.

The TRB cDNA libraries were prepared by 5' RACE with UMI labels. No DNA is given; TCRdb re-called the 5' RACE reads and lists each CDR3 protein once. In total, the table holds 130,000 to 150,000 distinct CDR3 sequences. No antigen has been assigned to these receptors. The sample taken for sequencing was naive CXCR3+ CD8+ T cells from blood. Described subset: CD45RO-CCR7+CD27+CD95- naive CD8+ T cells expressing CXCR3 (TNR3+). The source is a human donor in good health. Some clones in this sample may be carry-over from other donors' samples.

The rearrangement uses TRBV5-1 and TRBJ1-2. CDR1 and CDR2 from the germline V gene are SGHRS and YFSETQ. This CDR3 has 15 amino acids. The CDR3 region is CASSRGGDDVYGYTF.

The rearrangement links TRBV2 to TRBJ2-7. The CDR3 loop spans 12 amino acids. The germline V gene encodes CDR1 SNHLY and CDR2 FYNNEI. CDR3 region: CASSDNSYEQYF. Variable domain in full (rest from reference TRBV2 and TRBJ2-7): EPEVTQTPSHQVTQMGQEVILRCVPISNHLYFYWYRQILGQKVEFLVSFYNNEISEKSEIFDDQFSVERPDGSNFTLKIRSTKLEDSAMYFCASSDNSYEQYFGPGTRLTVT.

The chain recombines TRBV27 with TRBJ2-1; the TRBD1 assignment by TCRdb is unverifiable without DNA. The germline V gene has CDR1 MNHEY and CDR2 SMNVEV (reference sequence). The CDR3 totals 16 residues. The chain's CDR3 is CASSPPTGLAYNEQFF.

The rearrangement links TRBV12-5 to TRBJ2-7. Per the germline V gene, CDR1 is LGHNT and CDR2 is FRNRAP. The CDR3 is made up of 14 amino acids. Here the CDR3 reads CASGLSGGPYEQYF.

The chain combines TRBV7-9 with TRBJ1-1. The CDR3 is 12 residues long. CDR1 is SEHNR, CDR2 FQNEAQ, per germline (reference sequence). CDR3 loop: CASSLAWREAFF. The full variable domain, in which reference TRBV7-9 and TRBJ1-1 provide the parts outside the CDR3, is DTGVSQNPRHKITKRGQNVTFRCDPISEHNRLYWYRQTLGQGPEFLTYFQNEAQLEKSRLLSDRFSAERPKGSFSTLEIQRTEQGDSAMYLCASSLAWREAFFGQGTRLTVV.

The chain uses TRBV12-3 or TRBV12-4 and TRBJ2-1; no DNA is available, so the TRBD2 call from TCRdb remains unchecked. This CDR3 contains 11 residues. Here the CDR3 reads CASGREDEQFF.

The rearrangement links TRBV6-5 to TRBJ1-1. The CDR3 totals 15 residues. Germline V gene lookup returns CDR1 MNHEY and CDR2 SVGAGI. The CDR3 sequence is CASNWEGNFHTEAFF.

The CDR3: CSVGGQAQETQYF. The chain has TRBV29-1 and TRBJ2-5; TCRdb lists TRBD1, though no DNA is available to test this call. Germline CDR1 SQVTM, CDR2 ANQGSEA. This CDR3 comprises 13 residues.

The V call is TRBV12-3 or TRBV12-4, the J call TRBJ1-1. This CDR3 spans 12 amino acids. The CDR3 spells CASSFGSFTAFF.

This chain links TRBV28 with TRBJ1-5; the TCRdb D gene call, TRBD1, has no DNA to confirm it. The CDR3 loop spans 16 amino acids. Germline-derived CDR1 and CDR2 are MDHEN and SYDVKM. CDR3 amino acids: CASTRDRVYSNQPQHF.

V usage is TRBV12-3 or TRBV12-4 and J usage is TRBJ1-2; the D gene TCRdb calls, TRBD1, cannot be checked with no DNA. CDR3 size: 14 residues. The CDR3 here is CASSSIAGWNGYTF.

The chain couples TRBV5-5 to TRBJ2-7; the D call of TRBD1 rests on TCRdb alone, since no DNA is present to check it. The CDR3 sequence is 15 residues long. Germline CDR1 and CDR2: SGHKS and YYEKEE (reference sequence). CDR3 sequence: CASSLGGLLSYEQYF.

CDR3 region: CASSQARGYSYEQYF. The chain joins TRBV4-3 to TRBJ2-7; lacking DNA, the TRBD1 call made by TCRdb goes unchecked. The CDR3 totals 15 residues. From germline, CDR1 is LGHNA and CDR2 YSLEER.

The chain joins TRBV2 to TRBJ2-4; TCRdb returns TRBD1, unconfirmable since there is no DNA. The CDR3 is 16 amino acids. Looked up from germline, CDR1 is SNHLY and CDR2 is FYNNEI. CDR3: CASSEIRGTGGNIQYF.

The V and J genes are TRBV2 and TRBJ2-7; the TCRdb call, TRBD2, lacks DNA for checking. Germline values: CDR1 SNHLY, CDR2 FYNNEI. The CDR3 contains 16 residues. CDR3 sequence: CASLVYGWESSYEQYF.

The V call is TRBV10-3, the J call TRBJ1-1. In germline, CDR1 is ENHRY, CDR2 SYGVKD. CDR3 length equals 14 residues. The CDR3: CAISDHGGNTEAFF.

The V gene is TRBV28, the J gene TRBJ2-7; TCRdb lists TRBD2, though no DNA is available to test this call. Germline values: CDR1 MDHEN, CDR2 SYDVKM. The CDR3 sequence is 14 residues long. The CDR3 protein is CASSLAGGLYEQYF.

The chain uses TRBV19 and TRBJ1-1. The CDR3 has 14 residues. The germline CDR1 and CDR2 sequences are LNHDA and SQIVND (reference sequence). CDR3 protein: CASSVRLGYAEAFF.

This chain links TRBV29-1 with TRBJ1-2; TCRdb designates TRBD1, a call that cannot be tested without DNA. This CDR3 contains 18 residues. Germline assignment: CDR1 SQVTM and CDR2 ANQGSEA. The CDR3 is CGVEGTEELFVGEYGYTF.

The rearrangement links TRBV9 to TRBJ2-7; checking the TCRdb D call of TRBD1 is not possible without DNA. The CDR3 sequence is 15 residues long. The germline CDR1 and CDR2 sequences are SGDLS and YYNGEE. The CDR3 protein is CASSPPTGSIYEQYF. The complete variable domain, with remaining parts taken from reference TRBV9 and TRBJ2-7, reads DSGVTQTPKHLITATGQRVTLRCSPRSGDLSVYWYQQSLDQGLQFLIQYYNGEERAKGNILERFSAQQFPDLHSELNLSSLELGDSALYFCASSPPTGSIYEQYFGPGTRLTVT.

The chain employs TRBV11-2 and TRBJ2-7; TCRdb's assignment of TRBD1 cannot be checked, as there is no DNA. This CDR3 comprises 15 residues. In germline, CDR1 is SGHAT, CDR2 FQNNGV. The CDR3 sequence is CASSSRDTFYYEQYF. Variable domain in full (rest from reference TRBV11-2 and TRBJ2-7): EAGVAQSPRYKIIEKRQSVAFWCNPISGHATLYWYQQILGQGPKLLIQFQNNGVVDDSQLPKDRFSAERLKGVDSTLKIQPAKLEDSAVYLCASSSRDTFYYEQYFGPGTRLTVT.

This chain connects TRBV11-2 to TRBJ1-1; no DNA is available, so the TRBD1 call from TCRdb remains unchecked. Germline loops: CDR1 SGHAT, CDR2 FQNNGV. This CDR3 is 12 amino acids long. The CDR3 spells CASSLAGGEAFF. The full variable domain, in which reference TRBV11-2 and TRBJ1-1 provide the parts outside the CDR3, is EAGVAQSPRYKIIEKRQSVAFWCNPISGHATLYWYQQILGQGPKLLIQFQNNGVVDDSQLPKDRFSAERLKGVDSTLKIQPAKLEDSAVYLCASSLAGGEAFFGQGTRLTVV.

Here the CDR3 reads CASSVGRSNLRHNEQFF. V and J are TRBV10-1 and TRBJ2-1; TCRdb outputs TRBD1, but without DNA this stays unchecked. Germline V gives CDR1 WNHNN, CDR2 SYGVQD (reference sequence). The CDR3 is made up of 17 amino acids.

The rearrangement uses TRBV9 and TRBJ2-2; there is no DNA to check the TCRdb D call of TRBD1. The CDR3 has 16 amino acids. Germline V gene lookup returns CDR1 SGDLS and CDR2 YYNGEE. CDR3 in amino acids: CASSEGQGALTGELFF.

This rearrangement joins TRBV7-3 to TRBJ2-2; TCRdb calls TRBD2, which cannot be checked without DNA. The V gene's germline CDR1 is SGHTA and CDR2 FQGTGA. The CDR3 contains 16 residues. The CDR3 sequence: CASSLLGSGRAGELFF.

The chain employs TRBV15 and TRBJ1-6; TCRdb's D gene call, TRBD1, goes unchecked for lack of DNA. CDR1 is LNHNV and CDR2 is YYDKDF in the germline V gene (reference sequence). The CDR3 runs to 18 residues. CDR3 sequence: CATSRDFRAAPHNSPLHF.

This chain joins TRBV29-1 and TRBJ1-2; TCRdb's assignment of TRBD1 cannot be checked, as there is no DNA. The length of the CDR3 is 11 residues. Germline V gene sequence: CDR1 SQVTM, CDR2 ANQGSEA. The CDR3 sequence is CSVIWGRGYTF. The full variable domain, its missing parts supplied by reference TRBV29-1 and TRBJ1-2, is SAVISQKPSRDICQRGTSLTIQCQVDSQVTMMFWYRQQPGQSLTLIATANQGSEATYESGFVIDKFPISRPNLTFSTLTVSNMSPEDSSIYLCSVIWGRGYTFGSGTRLTVV.

V and J are TRBV29-1 and TRBJ2-3; the D call of TRBD1 rests on TCRdb alone, since no DNA is present to check it. Germline V gene data show CDR1 as SQVTM and CDR2 as ANQGSEA. CDR3 length equals 16 residues. The CDR3 is CSVEEVAGGPTDTQYF.

The chain has TRBV29-1 and TRBJ1-1; with no DNA, the TCRdb D assignment of TRBD1 cannot be verified. CDR1 SQVTM and CDR2 ANQGSEA come from the germline V gene. This CDR3 contains 13 residues. The CDR3: CSAKGGGNTEAFF.

The chain couples TRBV20-1 to TRBJ2-7; TCRdb proposes TRBD1, but this gene call is untestable without DNA. CDR3 length: 15 amino acids. Per the germline V gene, CDR1 is DFQATT and CDR2 is SNEGSKA (reference sequence). The CDR3 here is CSARDRTGINYEQYF.